Below are 18 T cell receptor beta chains sequenced from a single sample in a study of blood T cell repertoires in COVID-19. The method was immunoSEQ multiplex PCR; TCRdb's version includes in-frame clones alone and lacks a portion of them. Among approximately 54,000 clones listed, roughly 79% were seen once. The specimen was peripheral blood. The receptors here all came from a woman aged 55-70 years with acute or convalescent COVID-19.

In the case of this clone: Sequence at one end of the junction differs from germline and may be a read error. The genes are TRBV9 and TRBJ2-3; 7 bases agree with TRBD1. This CDR3 region has 15 residues. Germline CDR1 and CDR2: SGDLS and YYNGEE. The CDR3: CASSVTDLGTDTQYF. The DNA of the CDR3 is TGTGCCAGCAGCGTGACAGACCTGGGGACAGATACGCAATATTTT.

The chain carries TRBV6-2 or TRBV6-3 and TRBJ1-1, with TRBD1 matching 8 bases. From germline, CDR1 is MNHEY and CDR2 SVGEGT. V shed 6 bases and J 4 bases; nucleotides not matched to a gene: 13. The CDR3 is 16 amino acids. In DNA, the CDR3 is TGTGCCAGCAGCCCTGGGGCAGGGGGCGGAAGCACTGAAGCTTTCTTT. This sequence encodes CASSPGAGGGSTEAFF.

This chain links TRBV28 with TRBJ1-2, with 9 bases that match TRBD1. The germline V gene encodes CDR1 MDHEN and CDR2 SYDVKM. This CDR3 is built from 15 residues. With V trimmed by 3 bases and J by 2 bases, 4 bases remained unmatched. The CDR3 loop reads CASSFPTGGNYGYTF. CDR3 bases: TGTGCCAGCAGTTTCCCGACAGGGGGAAACTATGGCTACACCTTC.

The rearrangement links TRBV12-3 or TRBV12-4 to TRBJ1-1; no reliable D call. With 3 bases removed from V and 4 bases from J, the gap between germline ends came to 9 bases. This CDR3 spans 13 amino acids. The DNA of the CDR3 is TGTGCCAGCAGTTTCCACCGGGGCACTGAAGCTTTCTTT. Protein: CASSFHRGTEAFF.

V is TRBV6-5 and J is TRBJ1-6, with 8 bases aligning to TRBD1. The germline V gene encodes CDR1 MNHEY and CDR2 SVGAGI. With 10 bases clipped from V and 7 bases from J, the junction kept 3 bases outside the gene matches. The CDR3 runs 12 residues. The CDR3 here is CATWTGNSPLHF. CDR3 bases: TGTGCCACCTGGACAGGGAATTCACCCCTCCACTTT.

This clone is a singleton in its sample. The CDR3 coding sequence is TGTGCCAGCAGCCGGACAGCACAAGAGACCCAGTACTTC. This sequence encodes CASSRTAQETQYF. The genes are TRBV7-9 and TRBJ2-5; tentative D call: TRBD1 (6 bases). There are 13 residues in the CDR3. Looked up from germline, CDR1 is SEHNR and CDR2 is FQNEAQ (reference sequence). Between the trimmed V and J ends, which lost 5 bases and 2 bases, there was a span of 9 bases.

The rearrangement links TRBV9 to TRBJ1-6, with D possibly matching TRBD1 (6 bases). The CDR3 runs 13 residues. Germline CDR1 SGDLS, CDR2 YYNGEE. The V end was cut by 6 bases, the J end by 7 bases, with 11 bases between. CDR3 sequence reads: CASTSGVNSPLHF. CDR3 nucleotides: TGTGCCAGCACCTCAGGGGTCAATTCACCCCTCCACTTT.

In this sample, this clone turned up once. The J gene is TRBJ1-4, the V gene TRBV5-6; D might be TRBD1 (6 bases). The CDR3 length is 15 residues. Germline values: CDR1 SGHDT, CDR2 YYEEEE. Deletions cut 5 bases from V and 5 bases from J, with 16 bases between. CDR3 loop: CASSLQGSGNEKLFF. CDR3 nucleotides: TGTGCCAGCAGTTTGCAGGGGTCCGGGAATGAAAAACTGTTTTTT.

The table lists this clone with a count of one. The V and J genes are TRBV7-7 and TRBJ2-7, with D unclear. Per the germline V gene, CDR1 is SSHAT and CDR2 is FNYEAQ (reference sequence). Deletions cut 5 bases from V and 3 bases from J, with 11 bases between. This CDR3 has 13 amino acids. CDR3 loop: CASSPAGDYEQYF. In DNA, the CDR3 is TGTGCCAGCAGCCCGGCCGGAGACTACGAGCAGTACTTC.

The rearrangement links TRBV18 to TRBJ1-4; 9 bases are a match to TRBD1. The germline CDR1 and CDR2 sequences are KGHSH and LQKENI. The CDR3 has 15 amino acids. V shed 1 base, J shed 7 bases, and the junction held 4 bases outside the gene matches. The CDR3 protein is CASSPLRTGAEKLFF. CDR3 DNA: TGTGCCAGCTCACCACTTAGGACAGGGGCTGAAAAACTGTTTTTT. Complete variable domain (other parts from reference TRBV18 and TRBJ1-4): NAGVMQNPRHLVRRRGQEARLRCSPMKGHSHVYWYRQLPEEGLKFMVYLQKENIIDESGMPKERFSAEFPKEGPSILRIQQVVRGDSAAYFCASSPLRTGAEKLFFGSGTQLSVL.

The gene calls are TRBV11-2 and TRBJ1-4, with D tentatively TRBD1 (6 bases). This CDR3 is built from 15 residues. V was trimmed by 0 bases and J by 8 bases, leaving 13 bases between them. The germline V gene has CDR1 SGHAT and CDR2 FQNNGV. CDR3 in DNA: TGTGCCAGCAGCTTAGAACTCAGGGGCGACGAAAAACTGTTTTTT. Its protein product is CASSLELRGDEKLFF.

CDR3: CASSASTGTYEQYF. The CDR3 DNA reads TGTGCCAGCAGTGCAAGCACGGGTACCTACGAGCAGTACTTC. This chain joins TRBV25-1 and TRBJ2-7, with D hard to call. Trimming pared 4 bases from V and 2 bases from J, leaving 12 bases between. Germline loops: CDR1 MGHDK, CDR2 SYGVNS. The CDR3 has 14 residues.

The gene calls are TRBV9 and TRBJ1-1, with unresolved D. Trimming removed 0 bases at V and 2 bases at J, with 8 bases between. Germline lookup yields CDR1 SGDLS and CDR2 YYNGEE. This CDR3 comprises 14 residues. The CDR3 DNA reads as TGTGCCAGCAGCGTAGTGTCGTTCAACACTGAAGCTTTCTTT. Protein product: CASSVVSFNTEAFF.

This sequence joins TRBV28 and TRBJ2-1; TRBD1 matches at 12 bases. The CDR3 is 17 amino acids. V lost 2 bases, J lost 7 bases, and 9 bases stayed unmatched. Germline CDR1 is MDHEN and CDR2 is SYDVKM. DNA of the CDR3: TGTGCCAGCAGTTTAGGGACGGGACAGGGGGCTGCAAATGAGCAGTTCTTC. Translating it yields CASSLGTGQGAANEQFF.

The chain links TRBV7-3 to TRBJ2-1, with TRBD1 matching 7 bases. CDR3 length: 15 amino acids. CDR1 and CDR2 from the germline V gene are SGHTA and FQGTGA. J lost 8 bases, V lost 1 base, and 8 bases had no gene match. The CDR3: CASSLSGTVGDEQFF. The DNA for the CDR3 is TGTGCCAGCAGCTTAAGTGGGACAGTGGGGGATGAGCAGTTCTTC.

The V call is TRBV28, the J call TRBJ2-2; no definite D call. This CDR3 is built from 14 residues. The V and J ends lost 3 bases and 7 bases respectively, with 12 bases between them. CDR1 is MDHEN and CDR2 is SYDVKM in the germline V gene. CDR3 nucleotide sequence: TGTGCCAGCAGTTTCACCGGGTTCATCGGGGAGCTGTTTTTT. Translated, it gives CASSFTGFIGELFF.

V is TRBV28 and J is TRBJ2-4; TRBD1 agrees at 8 bases. V lost 5 bases, J lost 6 bases, and 6 bases stayed unmatched. The CDR3 sequence is 14 residues long. From germline, CDR1 is MDHEN and CDR2 SYDVKM. The CDR3 reads CASSEGQGRNIQYF. As DNA, the CDR3 is TGTGCCAGCAGTGAAGGACAGGGCCGAAACATTCAGTACTTC.

This clone has a handful of counts. The rearrangement joins TRBV7-9 to TRBJ2-5; TRBD1 is a possible D gene (5 bases). Trimming took 1 base from V and 4 from J, leaving 13 bases between them. The CDR3 is 15 amino acids. Looked up from germline, CDR1 is SEHNR and CDR2 is FQNEAQ (reference sequence). The CDR3 nucleotides read TGTGCCAGCAGCTTAGTCACAGGACGAACAGAGACCCAGTACTTC. It yields the protein CASSLVTGRTETQYF.